This TCR beta chain appears in the sequencing data of a study of T cell repertoires in cytomegalovirus infection. Each CDR3 protein gets one entry after TCRdb re-called the reads with MiXCR. The repertoire holds 100,000 to 150,000 distinct CDR3 sequences, with less than 9.5% as singletons. This clonotype was observed a handful of times. CDR1 is LGHNT and CDR2 is FRNRAP in the germline V gene. Trimming shortened V by 2 bases and J by 0 bases, and 11 bases separated the two germline ends. The CDR3 runs 16 residues. This rearrangement joins TRBV12-5 to TRBJ2-1; D possibly matches TRBD1 or TRBD2 (6 bases each). The sequence was collected from a human donor in good health (CMV status not recorded). Some clones in this sample may be carry-over from other donors' samples. Sequenced: PBMCs. The DNA of the CDR3 is TGTGCTAGTGGTTTGCAAGGGGGGAGCTCCTACAATGAGCAGTTCTTC. Translated: CASGLQGGSSYNEQFF. Complete variable domain (other parts from reference TRBV12-5 and TRBJ2-1): DARVTQTPRHKVTEMGQEVTMRCQPILGHNTVFWYRQTMMQGLELLAYFRNRAPLDDSGMPKDRFSAEMPDATLATLKIQPSEPRDSAVYFCASGLQGGSSYNEQFFGPGTRLTVL.